The T cell receptor (beta chain) under discussion was sequenced for a study of PD-1 blockade in mismatch repair-deficient tumors. Produced via immunoSEQ multiplex PCR; TCRdb's table is partial and in-frame only. Of roughly 120,000 clones in the sample, 88% were seen once. V lost 5 bases, J lost 0 bases, and 8 bases stayed unmatched. This CDR3 spans 15 amino acids. The germline gives CDR1 SGDLS, CDR2 YYNGEE. The clonotype was recovered from an adult with mismatch repair-deficient cancer. The sample consisted of peripheral blood, taken about 17 months after starting pembrolizumab. The chain joins TRBV9 to TRBJ2-7; 7 bases match TRBD1. This CDR3 reads CASSPQGELSYEQYF. The CDR3 DNA is TGTGCCAGCAGTCCTCAGGGGGAGCTCTCCTACGAGCAGTACTTC.